This entry lists 12 T cell receptor beta chains sequenced from one sample in a study of shared clonotypes between healthy human individuals. Profiled with immunoSEQ multiplex PCR; TCRdb holds only in-frame clones, not every one. This table has fewer than 3 million clones, about 90% appearing once. The sample taken for sequencing was naive CD4+ T cells from PBMCs. The subset is: CD45RA+ positively selected. These receptors came from a man between 18 and 29 years old in good health. Some clones in this sample may be carry-over from other donors' samples.

The J gene is TRBJ2-5, the V gene TRBV11-2; 8 nucleotides align to TRBD2. The CDR3 consists of 16 residues. Germline CDR1 reads SGHAT; CDR2 reads FQNNGV. With V trimmed by 4 bases and J by 1 base, 8 bases remained unmatched. The CDR3 spells CASSSSSRGGQETQYF. For the CDR3, the DNA is TGTGCCAGCAGCTCCTCGTCTCGGGGGGGCCAAGAGACCCAGTACTTC.

About this clone itself: The same CDR3 can be traced to other DNA sequences in this sample. The V and J genes are TRBV7-2 and TRBJ2-7; D is unclear. Trimming took 1 base from V and 0 from J, leaving 7 bases between them. Germline V gene sequence: CDR1 SGHTA, CDR2 FQGNSA. The CDR3 covers 14 residues. The CDR3 region has the DNA TGTGCCAGCAGCTTAGATTGGAACTCCTACGAGCAGTACTTC. This sequence encodes CASSLDWNSYEQYF.

This clone occurred a few times. Other DNA sequences in the same sample also yield this CDR3. The gene calls are TRBV29-1 and TRBJ1-2; no firm D call. CDR1 SQVTM and CDR2 ANQGSEA come from the germline V gene. The V gene lost 3 bases and the J gene lost 2 bases, with 10 bases spanning the gap. The CDR3 loop spans 13 amino acids. In DNA, the CDR3 is TGCAGCGTTGAGGGCAGAGGGAACTATGGCTACACCTTC. Amino acid sequence: CSVEGRGNYGYTF. Filled out from reference TRBV29-1 and TRBJ1-2, the complete variable domain reads SAVISQKPSRDICQRGTSLTIQCQVDSQVTMMFWYRQQPGQSLTLIATANQGSEATYESGFVIDKFPISRPNLTFSTLTVSNMSPEDSSIYLCSVEGRGNYGYTFGSGTRLTVV.

V gene TRBV19 combines with J gene TRBJ2-5; 10 bases align to TRBD1. The CDR3 is made up of 15 amino acids. Germline-derived CDR1 and CDR2 are LNHDA and SQIVND (reference sequence). Trimming took 6 bases from V and 6 from J; bases not matched to a gene: 10. The CDR3 bases are TGTGCCAGTAGCCCAAGACAGGGGGCGCCGAAGACCCAGTACTTC. This sequence encodes CASSPRQGAPKTQYF. The complete variable domain, with remaining parts taken from reference TRBV19 and TRBJ2-5, reads DGGITQSPKYLFRKEGQNVTLSCEQNLNHDAMYWYRQDPGQGLRLIYYSQIVNDFQKGDIAEGYSVSREKKESFPLTVTSAQKNPTAFYLCASSPRQGAPKTQYFGPGTRLLVL.

V gene TRBV5-5 combines with J gene TRBJ2-2; D is uncertain. There are 17 residues in the CDR3. Germline V gene data show CDR1 as SGHKS and CDR2 as YYEKEE (reference sequence). Deletions cut 2 bases from V and 4 bases from J, with 18 bases between. CDR3 nucleotide sequence: TGTGCCAGCAGCTTTAGGTCTGGCTTTTGGGGCACCGGGGAGCTGTTTTTT. This gives the protein CASSFRSGFWGTGELFF.

The rearrangement joins TRBV7-2 to TRBJ2-3; the match to TRBD2 covers 7 bases. The CDR3 loop spans 16 amino acids. From germline, CDR1 is SGHTA and CDR2 FQGNSA. The ends lost 2 bases at V and 1 base at J; junction bases unmatched: 6. The CDR3 loop reads CASSLSLAAGTDTQYF. CDR3 nucleotides: TGTGCCAGCAGCTTATCGCTAGCGGCTGGCACAGATACGCAGTATTTT.

This chain connects TRBV19 to TRBJ2-1; 10 bases map to TRBD2. Germline V CDR1 and CDR2: LNHDA, SQIVND (reference sequence). The CDR3 is 15 residues long. V lost 6 bases, J lost 9 bases, and 11 bases stayed unmatched. The CDR3 DNA is TGTGCCAGTAGAAAGGGAGTAGCGGGAGGCGCTGAGCAGTTCTTC. It encodes CASRKGVAGGAEQFF.

The V gene is TRBV9, the J gene TRBJ1-3; no reliable D call. This CDR3 is built from 15 residues. V lost 4 bases and J 0 bases, leaving 11 bases between the germline ends. Germline lookup yields CDR1 SGDLS and CDR2 YYNGEE. This CDR3 is CASSPSGFSGNTIYF. The CDR3, as DNA: TGTGCCAGCAGCCCGAGCGGCTTCTCTGGAAACACCATATATTTT.

The chain links TRBV18 to TRBJ2-7, with D possibly called TRBD1 or TRBD2 (5 bases each). The ends were cut back, 3 bases at V and 2 bases at J, with 14 bases in the middle. Germline V gene data show CDR1 as KGHSH and CDR2 as LQKENI. CDR3 size: 15 residues. The CDR3 is CASSPDGTSPYEQYF. The CDR3 DNA follows: TGTGCCAGCTCACCCGATGGGACCTCTCCCTACGAGCAGTACTTC.

This chain links TRBV28 with TRBJ2-5; no definite D call. Germline CDR1 is MDHEN and CDR2 is SYDVKM. The V gene lost 3 bases and the J gene lost 3 bases, with 11 bases spanning the gap. This CDR3 region has 14 residues. The CDR3 nucleotides are TGTGCCAGCAGTTTGATAGGTTTTAAAGAGACCCAGTACTTC. It yields the protein CASSLIGFKETQYF. Variable domain in full (rest from reference TRBV28 and TRBJ2-5): DVKVTQSSRYLVKRTGEKVFLECVQDMDHENMFWYRQDPGLGLRLIYFSYDVKMKEKGDIPEGYSVSREKKERFSLILESASTNQTSMYLCASSLIGFKETQYFGPGTRLLVL.

The V call is TRBV28, the J call TRBJ2-7; D ambiguous. From germline, CDR1 is MDHEN and CDR2 SYDVKM. The CDR3 has 11 amino acids. The ends were cut back, 3 bases at V and 7 bases at J, with 7 bases in the middle. The CDR3 spells CASSFLGEQYF. The CDR3, as DNA: TGTGCCAGCAGTTTTTTGGGTGAGCAGTACTTC.

This clone was seen a handful of times. The sample has other DNA sequences that encode this CDR3 too. J is TRBJ1-5 and V is TRBV9; D remains unclear. Trimming shortened V by 0 bases and J by 0 bases, and 1 base separated the two germline ends. The CDR3 sequence is 13 residues long. Germline assignment: CDR1 SGDLS and CDR2 YYNGEE. The CDR3 protein is CASSVGSNQPQHF. The CDR3 bases are TGTGCCAGCAGCGTAGGTAGCAATCAGCCCCAGCATTTT.